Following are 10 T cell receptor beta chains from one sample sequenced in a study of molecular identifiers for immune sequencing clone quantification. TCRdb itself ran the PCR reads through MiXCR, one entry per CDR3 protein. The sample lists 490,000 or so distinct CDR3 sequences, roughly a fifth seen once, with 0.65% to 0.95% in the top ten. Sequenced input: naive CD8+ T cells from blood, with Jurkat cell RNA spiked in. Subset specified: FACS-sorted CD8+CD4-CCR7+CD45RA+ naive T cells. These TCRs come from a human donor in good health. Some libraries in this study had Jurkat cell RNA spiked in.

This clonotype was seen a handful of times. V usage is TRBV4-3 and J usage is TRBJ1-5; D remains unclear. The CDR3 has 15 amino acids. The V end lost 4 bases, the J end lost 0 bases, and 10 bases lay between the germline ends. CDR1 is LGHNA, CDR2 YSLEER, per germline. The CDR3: CASSPRAHSNQPQHF. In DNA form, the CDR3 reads TGCGCCAGCAGCCCACGGGCCCATAGCAATCAGCCCCAGCATTTT.

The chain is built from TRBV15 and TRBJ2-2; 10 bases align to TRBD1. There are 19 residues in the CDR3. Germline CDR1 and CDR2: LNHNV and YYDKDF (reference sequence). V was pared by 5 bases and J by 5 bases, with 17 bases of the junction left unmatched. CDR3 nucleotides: TGTGCCACCAGCGGTCTGCATTGGGGGACAGGGGTTCGAACCGGGGAGCTGTTTTTT. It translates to CATSGLHWGTGVRTGELFF.

CDR3: CASSLAVYNTEAFF. CDR3 coding DNA: TGTGCCAGCAGCTTAGCAGTTTACAACACTGAAGCTTTCTTT. The V call is TRBV7-6, the J call TRBJ1-1; the D is unclear. Germline lookup yields CDR1 SGHVS and CDR2 FNYEAQ. The CDR3 is made up of 14 amino acids. V was cut by 0 bases and J by 2 bases, with 7 bases left in between.

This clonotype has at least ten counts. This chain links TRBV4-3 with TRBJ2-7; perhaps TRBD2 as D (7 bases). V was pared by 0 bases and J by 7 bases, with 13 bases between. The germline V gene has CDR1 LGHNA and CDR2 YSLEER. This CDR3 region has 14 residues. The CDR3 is CASSQDGGAWEQYF. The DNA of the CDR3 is TGCGCCAGCAGCCAAGATGGGGGGGCATGGGAGCAGTACTTC.

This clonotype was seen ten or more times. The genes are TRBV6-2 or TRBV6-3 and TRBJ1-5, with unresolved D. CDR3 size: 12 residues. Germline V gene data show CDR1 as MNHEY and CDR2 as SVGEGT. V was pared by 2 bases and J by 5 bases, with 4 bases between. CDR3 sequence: CASSYLDQPQHF. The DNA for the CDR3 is TGTGCCAGCAGTTACCTGGATCAGCCCCAGCATTTT.

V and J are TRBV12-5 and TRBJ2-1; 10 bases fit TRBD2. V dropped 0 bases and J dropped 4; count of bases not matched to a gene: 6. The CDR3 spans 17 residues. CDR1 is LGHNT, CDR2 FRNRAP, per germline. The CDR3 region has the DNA TGTGCTAGTGGTTTGGTAGCGGGAGGGTTAAAATACAATGAGCAGTTCTTC. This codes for CASGLVAGGLKYNEQFF.

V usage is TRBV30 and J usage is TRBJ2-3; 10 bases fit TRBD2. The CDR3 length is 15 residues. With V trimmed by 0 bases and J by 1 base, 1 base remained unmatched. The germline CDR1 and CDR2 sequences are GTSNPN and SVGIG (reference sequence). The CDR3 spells CAWSVTSGGTDTQYF. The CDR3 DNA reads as TGTGCCTGGAGTGTAACTAGCGGGGGCACAGATACGCAGTATTTT. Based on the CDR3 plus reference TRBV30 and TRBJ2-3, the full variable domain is SQTIHQWPATLVQPVGSPLSLECTVEGTSNPNLYWYRQAAGRGLQLLFYSVGIGQISSEVPQNLSASRPQDRQFILSSKKLLLSDSGFYLCAWSVTSGGTDTQYFGPGTRLTVL.

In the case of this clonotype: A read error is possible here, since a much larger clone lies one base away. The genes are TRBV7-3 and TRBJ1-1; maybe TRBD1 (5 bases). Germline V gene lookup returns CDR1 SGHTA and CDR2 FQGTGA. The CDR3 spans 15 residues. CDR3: CASSPWDGQNTEALF. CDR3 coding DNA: TGTGCCAGCAGCCCCTGGGACGGACAAAACACTGAAGCTCTCTTT.

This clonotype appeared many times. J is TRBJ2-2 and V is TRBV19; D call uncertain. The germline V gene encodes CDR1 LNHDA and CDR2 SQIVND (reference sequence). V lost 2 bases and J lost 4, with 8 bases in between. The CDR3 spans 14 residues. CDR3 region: CASSIWKITGELFF. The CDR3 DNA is TGTGCCAGTAGTATATGGAAGATCACCGGGGAGCTGTTTTTT.

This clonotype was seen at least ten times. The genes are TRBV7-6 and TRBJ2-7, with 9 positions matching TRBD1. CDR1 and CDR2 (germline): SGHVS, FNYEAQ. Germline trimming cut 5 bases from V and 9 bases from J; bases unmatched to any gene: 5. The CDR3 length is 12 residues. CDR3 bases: TGTGCCAGCAGCCCCGGGACAGGGCTGCAGTACTTC. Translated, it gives CASSPGTGLQYF.